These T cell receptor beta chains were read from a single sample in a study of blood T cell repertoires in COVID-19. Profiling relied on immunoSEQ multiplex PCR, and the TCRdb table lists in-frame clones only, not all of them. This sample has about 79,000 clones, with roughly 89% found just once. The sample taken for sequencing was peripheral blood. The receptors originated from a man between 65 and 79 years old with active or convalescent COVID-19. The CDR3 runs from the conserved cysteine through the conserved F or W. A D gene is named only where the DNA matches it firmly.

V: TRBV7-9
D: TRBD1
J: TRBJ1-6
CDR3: CASSSGTGLNSPLHF

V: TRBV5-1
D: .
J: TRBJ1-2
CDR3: CASSLGQVLAYGYTF

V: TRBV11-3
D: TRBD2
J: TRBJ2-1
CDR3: CASSQSGLGGSNEQFF

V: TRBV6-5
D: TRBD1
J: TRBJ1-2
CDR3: CASSPGQGLYGYTF

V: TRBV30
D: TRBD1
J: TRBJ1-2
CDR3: CAWSVQGGGGGGYTF

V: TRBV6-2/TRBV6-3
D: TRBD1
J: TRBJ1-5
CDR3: CASSYFGQVLSDQPQHF

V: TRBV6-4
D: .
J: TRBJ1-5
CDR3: CASSGPLGPQTGQPQHF

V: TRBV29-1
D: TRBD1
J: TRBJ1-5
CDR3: CSVSKGQGNQPQHF

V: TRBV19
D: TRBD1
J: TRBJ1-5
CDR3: CASRKRDRDSNQPQHF

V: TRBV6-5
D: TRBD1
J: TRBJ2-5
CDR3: CASRQTGTGRETQYF

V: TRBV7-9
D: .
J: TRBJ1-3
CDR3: CASSYGQSGNTIYF

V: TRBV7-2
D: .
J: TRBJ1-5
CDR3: CASSLGLFQPQHF

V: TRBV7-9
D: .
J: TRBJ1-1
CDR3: CASSFGSTLGTEAFF

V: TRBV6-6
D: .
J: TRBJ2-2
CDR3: CASRVQELNTGELFF